The 31 T cell receptor beta chains below all came from one sample that was sequenced in a study of T cells in Graves' hyperthyroidism and ophthalmopathy. Amplification of TCR beta CDR3 regions used RNA as the template. The HTBI primer set served for first-round RT-PCR of the TCR CDR3. TCRdb fed the multiplex PCR reads into MiXCR, producing one record per CDR3 protein. The table records about 710,000 distinct CDR3 sequences, approximately 16% of them present only once. Sequenced: blood. The receptors stem from a man aged 18 to 30 with Graves' hyperthyroidism.

The sample holds many counts of this clonotype. V is TRBV2 and J is TRBJ2-1; D gene unclear. V dropped 3 bases and J dropped 7 bases, with 10 bases sitting between them. The CDR3 is 13 amino acids. Germline-derived CDR1 and CDR2 are SNHLY and FYNNEI. The CDR3 spells CASSESGYNEQFF. CDR3 bases: TGTGCCAGCAGTGAGTCTGGGTATAATGAGCAGTTCTTC.

The chain recombines TRBV4-1 with TRBJ1-5; D possibly corresponds to TRBD1 (5 bases). Trimming cost V 0 bases and J 7 bases, with 19 bases left between them. The CDR3 has 17 amino acids. Germline CDR1 is MGHRA and CDR2 is YSYEKL. The CDR3 reads CASSQDLSRDLPQPQHF. As DNA, the CDR3 is TGCGCCAGCAGCCAAGATCTATCGCGGGACCTGCCCCAGCCCCAGCATTTT.

With regard to this clonotype: A junction boundary mismatches the germline segment, possibly from a read error. The chain employs TRBV10-3 and TRBJ2-1; 11 nucleotides line up with TRBD2. CDR1 is ENHRY, CDR2 SYGVKD, per germline. CDR3 size: 17 residues. The DNA for the CDR3 is TGTGCCGTCAGTGAGTCGGTTCATAGCGGGAGGGCCGGGGAGCAGTTCTTC. Protein product: CAVSESVHSGRAGEQFF.

The chain links TRBV28 to TRBJ2-1; D is perhaps TRBD1 or TRBD2 (5 bases each). The CDR3 is 12 amino acids. Trimming cost V 7 bases and J 8 bases, with 12 bases left between them. CDR1 and CDR2 from the germline V gene are MDHEN and SYDVKM. CDR3 sequence reads: CASIAWDDEQFF. CDR3 in DNA: TGTGCCAGCATTGCCTGGGACGATGAGCAGTTCTTC.

This clonotype was picked up many times. The chain employs TRBV28 and TRBJ1-2; the D gene is possibly TRBD1 (5 bases). V was shortened by 5 bases and J by 4 bases, with 17 bases between the two germline ends. Germline V CDR1 and CDR2: MDHEN, SYDVKM. The CDR3 spans 15 residues. The CDR3 DNA reads as TGTGCCAGCAGTCCCTTAACAGGCCATGGCTATGGCTACACCTTC. Protein: CASSPLTGHGYGYTF.

This clonotype appeared many times. V gene TRBV12-3 or TRBV12-4 combines with J gene TRBJ1-2, with D maybe TRBD1 (6 bases). The ends were cut back, 6 bases at V and 8 bases at J, with 16 bases in the middle. The CDR3 totals 13 residues. Here the CDR3 reads CASSPGHRGGYTF. The CDR3 DNA reads as TGTGCCAGCAGCCCGGGACACCGTGGGGGCTACACCTTC.

Concerning this clonotype itself: Just one base apart from a much larger clone, this may be a read error. This chain joins TRBV12-3 or TRBV12-4 and TRBJ2-1; D is uncertain. CDR3 size: 15 residues. V was pared by 5 bases and J by 11 bases, with 22 bases between. The CDR3 loop reads CASSPSPTIGRQQFF. The CDR3 DNA reads TGTGCCAGCAGTCCCTCCCCCACTATAGGACGACAGCAGTTCTTC.

The chain combines TRBV10-2 with TRBJ2-3, with D possibly TRBD2 on 6 matching bases. The V end was cut by 0 bases, the J end by 2 bases, with 15 bases between. The germline CDR1 and CDR2 sequences are WSHSY and SAAADI. The CDR3 sequence is 17 residues long. The CDR3 here is CASSESGDSPATDTQYF. CDR3 sequence (DNA): TGCGCCAGCAGTGAGTCCGGGGACTCGCCCGCCACAGATACGCAGTATTTT.

This clonotype was detected ten times or more. The V and J genes are TRBV3-1 and TRBJ2-5, with D possibly being TRBD2 (6 bases). Germline CDR1 LGHDT, CDR2 YNNKEL (reference sequence). V dropped 1 base and J dropped 7 bases, with 10 bases sitting between them. The CDR3 length is 13 residues. The CDR3 sequence is CASSQAGDGTQYF. In nucleotides, the CDR3 is TGTGCCAGCAGCCAAGCGGGAGATGGGACCCAGTACTTC.

This clonotype was seen repeatedly, ten times or more. J is TRBJ2-3 and V is TRBV6-5; 9 bases are shared with TRBD2. V lost 5 bases and J lost 2; bases outside the gene matches: 8. The CDR3 extends over 16 amino acids. Germline V gene lookup returns CDR1 MNHEY and CDR2 SVGAGI. The CDR3 reads CASSQRLAAYTDTQYF. The CDR3 nucleotides read TGTGCCAGCAGTCAGCGACTAGCGGCTTACACAGATACGCAGTATTTT.

The V call is TRBV14, the J call TRBJ2-7; D is unclear. V lost 3 bases, J lost 3 bases, and 15 bases lay in between. Germline CDR1 reads SGHDN; CDR2 reads FVKESK. CDR3 length: 15 amino acids. The CDR3 loop reads CASSQDPATVYEQYF. CDR3 nucleotide sequence: TGTGCCAGCAGCCAGGATCCAGCTACAGTCTACGAGCAGTACTTC.

This clonotype was counted only a few times. The chain carries TRBV4-3 and TRBJ2-2, with TRBD2 matching 11 bases. The CDR3 sequence is 16 residues long. Trimming cost V 1 base and J 6 bases; bases outside gene matches: 4. Germline CDR1 is LGHNA and CDR2 is YSLEER. The CDR3 sequence is CASSQGASGRSGELFF. The CDR3 DNA follows: TGCGCCAGCAGCCAAGGTGCTAGCGGGAGGTCCGGGGAGCTGTTTTTT.

This clonotype was recorded a few times. The CDR3 sequence is CASSLGLAGAMTGELFF. Written as DNA, the CDR3 is TGTGCCAGCAGCTTGGGACTAGCGGGAGCAATGACCGGGGAGCTGTTTTTT. This sequence joins TRBV5-6 and TRBJ2-2, with 12 bases fitting TRBD2. V was clipped by 0 bases and J by 5 bases; unmatched bases: 5. From germline, CDR1 is SGHDT and CDR2 YYEEEE. The CDR3 extends over 17 amino acids.

The V and J genes are TRBV19 and TRBJ1-5; no clear D. CDR1 and CDR2 (germline): LNHDA, SQIVND (reference sequence). There are 14 residues in the CDR3. Trimming took off 11 bases at V and 0 bases at J, with 14 bases between the two ends. CDR3 residues: CASRESLSNQPQHF. The CDR3 region has the DNA TGTGCCTCAAGGGAGAGCCTTAGCAATCAGCCCCAGCATTTT.

This clonotype turned up a few times. CDR3 sequence reads: CATSDSSGRAGDTQYF. Here the CDR3 DNA reads TGTGCCACCAGTGATTCTAGCGGGAGGGCGGGGGATACGCAGTATTTT. This sequence joins TRBV24-1 and TRBJ2-3; 12 bases are a match to TRBD2. CDR1 KGHDR and CDR2 SFDVKD come from the germline V gene. J gave up 6 bases and V 2 bases, and 5 bases lay outside the gene matches. The CDR3 spans 16 residues.

The V gene is TRBV19, the J gene TRBJ1-1; no firm D call. The germline CDR1 and CDR2 sequences are LNHDA and SQIVND (reference sequence). V lost 2 bases, J lost 3 bases, and 13 bases lay in between. This CDR3 has 15 residues. The CDR3 loop reads CASSILADGDTEAFF. The DNA of the CDR3 is TGTGCCAGTAGTATACTTGCAGACGGCGACACTGAAGCTTTCTTT.

The genes are TRBV2 and TRBJ2-7; the D gene is possibly TRBD1 (6 bases). Germline CDR1 SNHLY, CDR2 FYNNEI. The CDR3 is 11 residues long. Trimming removed 8 bases at V and 1 base at J, with 6 bases between. This CDR3 is CASGQSYEQYF. The CDR3 DNA reads TGTGCCAGCGGACAGTCCTACGAGCAGTACTTC. Complete variable domain (other parts from reference TRBV2 and TRBJ2-7): EPEVTQTPSHQVTQMGQEVILRCVPISNHLYFYWYRQILGQKVEFLVSFYNNEISEKSEIFDDQFSVERPDGSNFTLKIRSTKLEDSAMYFCASGQSYEQYFGPGTRLTVT.

This clonotype occurred a few times. This chain joins TRBV4-1 and TRBJ2-3; TRBD2 agrees at 7 bases. This CDR3 has 15 residues. Trimming removed 3 bases from V and 3 bases from J; junction bases left unmatched: 6. Looked up from germline, CDR1 is MGHRA and CDR2 is YSYEKL. DNA of the CDR3: TGCGCCAGCAGCCACCTCAGCGGGAAAACAGATACGCAGTATTTT. This translates into CASSHLSGKTDTQYF.

This chain joins TRBV7-9 and TRBJ2-2, with 12 bases fitting TRBD2. The CDR3 totals 19 residues. Germline CDR1 reads SEHNR; CDR2 reads FQNEAQ (reference sequence). The trim removed 4 bases at V and 4 bases at J, leaving 13 bases unmatched. The CDR3 bases are TGTGCCAGCAGCTACCGGACTAGCGGGAATCGGATAGGCACCGGGGAGCTGTTTTTT. This encodes CASSYRTSGNRIGTGELFF.

This clonotype came up a few times. This rearrangement joins TRBV11-3 to TRBJ2-2; D gene unclear. The CDR3 covers 11 residues. The V and J ends lost 5 bases and 8 bases respectively, with 6 bases between them. CDR1 is SGHNT and CDR2 is YENEEA in the germline V gene. The CDR3 loop reads CASSMGGELFF. The CDR3 nucleotides read TGTGCCAGCAGCATGGGGGGGGAGCTGTTTTTT.

The genes are TRBV29-1 and TRBJ2-3; a weak D match, TRBD2 (5 bases). CDR3 length: 14 residues. The V gene lost 2 bases and the J gene lost 0 bases, with 9 bases spanning the gap. Germline CDR1 is SQVTM and CDR2 is ANQGSEA. DNA of the CDR3: TGCAGCGTTGAACGGGATATAAGCACAGATACGCAGTATTTT. Its translation: CSVERDISTDTQYF.

This clonotype was counted at least ten times. The rearrangement links TRBV20-1 to TRBJ2-5; a possible D gene is TRBD1 (7 bases). The germline gives CDR1 DFQATT, CDR2 SNEGSKA (reference sequence). The CDR3 consists of 15 residues. V lost 5 bases and J lost 0, with 16 bases in between. The DNA for the CDR3 is TGCAGTGCTGGGGGGACAGCCCGGAACCAAGAGACCCAGTACTTC. Translation gives CSAGGTARNQETQYF.

The CDR3 DNA reads TGCAGTGCTAGAGACAGGGGTATAAAAGCTATAAGGTTGGGTCAGCCCCAGCATTTT. Translating gives CSARDRGIKAIRLGQPQHF. V and J are TRBV20-1 and TRBJ1-5; D may be TRBD1 (6 bases). In germline, CDR1 is DFQATT, CDR2 SNEGSKA (reference sequence). Trimming took 0 bases from V and 6 from J, leaving 27 bases between them. The CDR3 totals 19 residues.

At least ten counts were recorded for this clonotype. The chain carries TRBV18 and TRBJ2-5; possibly TRBD1 for D (5 bases). The CDR3 loop spans 14 amino acids. Germline V gene data show CDR1 as KGHSH and CDR2 as LQKENI. The V and J ends lost 1 base and 2 bases respectively, with 8 bases between them. The CDR3: CASSPRKGQETQYF. CDR3 sequence (DNA): TGTGCCAGCTCACCACGGAAGGGGCAAGAGACCCAGTACTTC. The full variable domain, with the rest looked up from reference TRBV18 and TRBJ2-5, is NAGVMQNPRHLVRRRGQEARLRCSPMKGHSHVYWYRQLPEEGLKFMVYLQKENIIDESGMPKERFSAEFPKEGPSILRIQQVVRGDSAAYFCASSPRKGQETQYFGPGTRLLVL.

As concerns this clonotype: This may stem from a read error, because a much larger clone lies one nucleotide away. This chain uses TRBV11-2 with TRBJ2-1, with TRBD2 identical over 11 bases. With 4 bases clipped from V and 2 bases from J, the junction kept 4 bases outside the gene matches. The germline gives CDR1 SGHAT, CDR2 FQNNGV. CDR3 length: 16 residues. The CDR3 is CASSSGTSGPYNEQFF. CDR3 nucleotides: TGTGCCAGCAGCTCCGGGACTAGCGGCCCCTACAATGAGCAGTTCTTC.

This clonotype was found many times. The rearrangement uses TRBV20-1 and TRBJ2-3, with 9 bases fitting TRBD2. The CDR3 runs 16 residues. The germline V gene encodes CDR1 DFQATT and CDR2 SNEGSKA (reference sequence). Trimming cost V 5 bases and J 5 bases; bases outside gene matches: 14. The CDR3 is CSARRLAGEWKDTQYF. Here the CDR3 DNA reads TGCAGTGCTCGCAGGTTAGCGGGAGAATGGAAAGATACGCAGTATTTT.

The chain joins TRBV11-2 to TRBJ2-2; 9 positions agree with TRBD1. With 5 bases clipped from V and 6 bases from J, the junction kept 7 bases outside the gene matches. Per the germline V gene, CDR1 is SGHAT and CDR2 is FQNNGV. The CDR3 is 15 amino acids. CDR3 protein: CASSPRTGDAGELFF. The CDR3 DNA is TGTGCCAGCAGCCCAAGGACAGGGGATGCCGGGGAGCTGTTTTTT.

The V gene is TRBV19, the J gene TRBJ2-7, with D possibly TRBD1 on 5 matching bases. CDR3 length equals 14 residues. V was trimmed by 2 bases and J by 2 bases, leaving 10 bases between them. CDR1 and CDR2 from the germline V gene are LNHDA and SQIVND (reference sequence). CDR3 nucleotides: TGTGCCAGTAGTATAAACGGACAAACCTACGAGCAGTACTTC. Translated: CASSINGQTYEQYF. Together with reference TRBV19 and TRBJ2-7, the CDR3 gives the full variable domain: DGGITQSPKYLFRKEGQNVTLSCEQNLNHDAMYWYRQDPGQGLRLIYYSQIVNDFQKGDIAEGYSVSREKKESFPLTVTSAQKNPTAFYLCASSINGQTYEQYFGPGTRLTVT.

V and J are TRBV12-3 or TRBV12-4 and TRBJ1-2; perhaps TRBD1 as D (6 bases). There are 14 residues in the CDR3. Trimming pared 7 bases from V and 4 bases from J, leaving 16 bases between. CDR3 DNA sequence: TGTGCCAGCACCCCGCGGGGGGGGGCCTATGGCTACACCTTC. This codes for CASTPRGGAYGYTF.

The chain links TRBV11-2 to TRBJ2-7; D is unclear. The CDR3 sequence is 14 residues long. Between the trimmed V and J ends, which lost 3 bases and 1 base, there was a span of 10 bases. Per germline, CDR1 SGHAT and CDR2 FQNNGV. This CDR3 is CASSFPGLSYEQYF. Written as DNA, the CDR3 is TGTGCCAGCAGCTTTCCGGGTTTGTCCTACGAGCAGTACTTC.

This chain connects TRBV20-1 to TRBJ1-5; TRBD1 might be the D (6 bases). The CDR3 is made up of 14 amino acids. The germline V and J ends were trimmed by 0 bases and 5 bases, with 11 bases remaining between them. CDR1 is DFQATT and CDR2 is SNEGSKA in the germline V gene (reference sequence). The CDR3 sequence is CSARDRGGHQPQHF. The CDR3 DNA reads as TGCAGTGCTAGAGATCGCGGGGGCCATCAGCCCCAGCATTTT.